A single TCR beta chain is shown here with its context. The assay was immunoSEQ multiplex PCR, and TCRdb's table has in-frame clones only and misses some. The table has some 300,000 clones, 65% to 90% seen once. The data are from a study of blood T cell repertoires in COVID-19. Trimming shortened V by 3 bases and J by 2 bases, and 7 bases separated the two germline ends. The CDR3 has 13 residues. Germline V gene sequence: CDR1 SEHNR, CDR2 FQNEAQ (reference sequence). The TCR comes from a woman aged 70-85 years with COVID-19, enrolled during active disease. The gene calls are TRBV7-9 and TRBJ1-1, with D hard to call. The source material was peripheral blood. The CDR3 region is CASSFPGNTEAFF. The CDR3 nucleotides are TGTGCCAGCAGCTTCCCAGGAAACACTGAAGCTTTCTTT.